This TCR beta chain was profiled in a study of blood T cell repertoires in COVID-19. For the study at large: Spain, Italy and the United States supplied samples that represented acute and convalescent COVID-19. Sample material is recorded as cDNA or gDNA derived from T cells, B-cell-depleted T cells, or PBMCs.

This CDR3 contains 16 residues. Germline CDR1 and CDR2: GTSNPN and SVGIG (reference sequence). V trimming: 2 bases; J trimming: 2 bases; junction bases outside the gene matches: 5. Study processing details: Amplifying reference gene primers gave estimates of nucleated cell counts. The method was immunoSEQ multiplex PCR; TCRdb's version includes in-frame clones alone and lacks a portion of them. From that table come the V and J calls and clone size; the DNA was used to work out D and trimming. The table records around 200,000 clones, 83% of them present only once. Seattle participants joined during active infection and were tracked over time.

The sample comprised peripheral blood. This TCR was recovered from a woman in her twenties or thirties with COVID-19, enrolled during active disease. V is TRBV30 and J is TRBJ2-3, with 12 bases fitting TRBD2. CDR3 region: CAWSFGLAGYTDTQYF. Here the CDR3 DNA reads TGTGCCTGGAGTTTCGGACTAGCGGGATACACAGATACGCAGTATTTT.